This T cell receptor beta chain was captured by sequencing in a study of radiation and T cells in renal cell carcinoma (dated by TCRdb to 2020 to 2022). Broadly, across the study: In total, roughly 52 samples, comprising 25 or so tumors and some 27 peripheral blood samples, were subjected to TCR beta sequencing. A total of 4 million to 5 million unique CDR3 nucleotide sequences, encoding 2.8 million or so unique CDR3 amino acid sequences, were found across all 50 or so samples. The paper as a whole reports these results and caveats: Because no pretreatment tumor biopsies were available, whether clonotypes were present in the tumor at baseline could not be determined. Because only small tumor regions of approximately 1 g were available, intratumoral heterogeneity was not captured. Top tumor clonotypes rose in blood from baseline to 2 weeks post-radiation, then contracted by 4 weeks, suggesting transient expansion of tumor-resident clones. Compared with control tumors, irradiated tumors had a greater number of dominant CDR3 motifs, and those motifs took up a bigger portion of the repertoire. Because the trial had a single-armed design, the trial could not examine how radiation dose or scheduling affected the TCR repertoire. Compared with controls, irradiated tumors had higher TCR clonality, as the top 100 clonotypes made up an average of approximately 54% of the repertoire, versus around 45% in nephrectomy-only tumors.

At the junction V is shortened by 6 bases and J by 2 bases, with 16 bases in between. The CDR3 sequence holds 15 residues, the cysteine and phenylalanine included. Kept here is only the CDR3 DNA, which spans 45 bases and is read in frame from base 1. The germline V gene encodes CDR1 LNHDA and CDR2 SQIVND (reference sequence). On this clone: Its antigen is still unknown. The input lacks base qualities; no much larger clone sits a single base away.

The intended sense of this specimen's time point label: tumor resected at nephrectomy. The treatment or condition label, as the study defines it: 15 Gy SBRT to primary tumor, nephrectomy 4 weeks later. The samples were obtained from a clinical trial, where primary renal cell carcinomas were treated with 15 Gy stereotactic body radiation therapy and then removed by nephrectomy 4 weeks afterward. Renal cell carcinoma with clear cell pathology was present in all patients. Tumor processing involved mechanical dissociation, digestion with collagenase/hyaluronidase at 37 degrees C, handling in gentleMACS C tubes, and storage in liquid nitrogen. Genomic DNA for TCR sequencing was prepared using the QIAamp DNA Blood Mini Kit (Qiagen). The analyses included only samples that passed all quality control checks. Following the manufacturer's recommendations, the immunoSEQ kit was used to generate TCR beta libraries from genomic DNA. To prepare the libraries, a first multiplex PCR with proprietary primers was run, followed by a second PCR that added unique barcodes, and a bead cleanup was done after each round. Each sample batch included a kit-provided positive control reaction and a negative control reaction. The final libraries were assessed on an Agilent 4200 TapeStation D1000 ScreenTape, pooled by volume, and quantified by qPCR. Sequencing was performed on an Illumina NextSeq500 with a MidOutput 150-cycle cartridge, and 156 Read1 and 15 Index1 cycles were run with kit custom primers. The pooled library was loaded at 0.95 to 1 pM, with a roughly 21% PhiX control spiked in. As for the authors' bioinformatics: Vendor-processed data were analyzed in R, with a clonotype defined as all T cells sharing the same CDR3 nucleotide sequence. In the clone abundance analyses, frequencies were normalized to the 10,000 most abundant clones in each sample. Public T cell clones, averaging fewer than five per sample, were removed before analysis. The dominant motif analysis was done with ImmunoMap using the PAM10 matrix, a gap penalty of 30, and a homology threshold of 0.3, and motifs with a cumulative frequency of at least 0.01 were considered dominant. Tumor-enriched clonotypes and baseline blood-enriched clonotypes were defined as those with an abundance difference of at least 32-fold between compartments. Tumor-blood repertoire similarity was measured with the Baroni-Urbani and Buser coefficient, and group comparisons used two-tailed Wilcoxon tests in R. TCRdb retrieved this table from immuneACCESS and kept in-frame rearrangements only. Not all clones are present; in checked studies, unresolved V genes account for under half, and no reason is known for the remainder. V and J calls plus clone size are reproduced from that table; the DNA served to infer D and trimming. The table for this sample lists just over 15,000 clones; about 64% of them were counted only once. About 25% of the sample belongs to the ten largest clones.

Here the chain combines TRBV19 and TRBJ1-1; TRBD1 is a weak D gene call, 6 bases matching. The receptor's source is a woman in her sixties or seventies with renal cell carcinoma. The sequencing used tumor tissue, collected from a patient whose treatment included radiotherapy and nephrectomy. The DNA reads TGTGCCAGTAGGACTGACAGGTTACGCAACACTGAAGCTTTCTTT. This gives the protein CASRTDRLRNTEAFF.